The T cell receptor (beta chain) under discussion was sequenced for a study of OX40 agonist ivuxolimab in advanced cancers. In terms of the full investigation: Ivuxolimab, which targeted the costimulatory receptor OX40 (CD134), was an agonistic, fully human IgG2 monoclonal antibody. Patients were allowed to have had prior anti-PD-1, anti-PD-L1 or anti-CTLA-4 therapy, and roughly 40% of the dose-escalation patients had previously received checkpoint inhibitors. The point of sequencing TCRbeta in the periphery was to test whether ivuxolimab changed TCR sequence diversity and drove clonal T-cell expansion. The paper covers the monotherapy dose-escalation part of the phase I ivuxolimab trial, which included N of about 56 patients. Intravenous ivuxolimab was administered to patients every 2 weeks at six dose levels: 0.01, 0.1, 0.3, 1.5, 3 and 10 mg/kg. Of the approximately 50 dose-escalation patients, hepatocellular carcinoma was present in approximately 20, melanoma in roughly 15, renal cell carcinoma in 9 and head and neck cancer in 9. Partial responses occurred in three dose-escalation patients: two with cutaneous melanoma and one with hepatocellular carcinoma. A male proportion of about 79% and a mean age of approximately 58 years, ranging from roughly 20 to 80, were recorded for the dose-escalation cohort.

In the case of this clone: Its antigen has not been determined. No qualities accompany the bases; no much larger clone lies one base away.

To sequence the TCRbeta CDR3 region, genomic DNA was isolated from the sorted cells. TCRbeta CDR3 regions were sequenced using the immunoSEQ Assay. Here the immuneACCESS table is served through TCRdb, limited to in-frame sequences with V and J called. Missing clones are a known gap in these copies; in checked studies unresolved V genes cover under half, and the rest lacks a known reason. Within this sample are 90,000 to 150,000 clones, with approximately 90% of them counted one time only. The ten biggest clones cover 0.55% of the sample. After removal of 1 base from V and 0 bases from J, the junction retains 4 bases not matched to a gene. Reading from cysteine to phenylalanine, the CDR3 counts 19 amino acids. Solely the CDR3 DNA is kept, with 57 bases framed from the first base. The germline V gene specifies MDHEN as CDR1 and SYDVKM as CDR2. Points the paper makes about the study in general: At doses of 0.1 to 3.0 mg/kg, clonal expansion of both CD4+ and CD8+ blood T cells was observed from baseline to week 6. On average, CD8+ T cells showed more expanded clones than CD4+ T cells after ivuxolimab. In the 0.1-3.0 mg/kg groups, partial responders were among the patients with the lowest normalized peripheral clonal expansion, particularly in CD8+ T cells. Low levels of normalized T-cell clonal expansion were also shown by some nonresponding patients. Which antigens the clonally expanded peripheral T cells were specific for was not determined.

Patients with autoimmune disease history or receiving systemic immunosuppression were excluded from the trial. Peripheral blood for TCR sequencing was collected from all dose cohorts at baseline, on cycle 4 day 1, and on cycle 7 day 1. Samples were obtained from an open-label, multicenter, first-in-human phase I dose-escalation trial of ivuxolimab. Adults with locally advanced or metastatic melanoma, renal cell carcinoma, hepatocellular carcinoma or head and neck squamous cell carcinoma were enrolled in the trial. Before TCR sequencing, CD4+ T cells and CD8+ T cells were sorted from peripheral blood as separate populations.

The sequence was collected from an adult with an advanced solid tumor such as melanoma, head and neck, liver or kidney cancer. The rearrangement combines TRBV28 with TRBJ2-4; 15 middle bases align to TRBD2. The material sequenced was CD4+ or CD8+ T cells sorted from blood, taken in a trial of the OX40 agonist ivuxolimab. CDR3 sequence: CASSLSGLAGGSAKNIQYF. The DNA sequence reads TGTGCCAGCAGTTTATCCGGACTAGCGGGGGGGTCAGCCAAAAACATTCAGTACTTC.